This record covers a single TCR beta chain. Antigen unknown. The data are from a study of blood T cells in healthy people across ages. Regarding the study as a whole: The long-lived group displayed more naive CD4+ cells, plus higher diversity, than the aged donors did. Per million T cells, TCR beta diversity dropped about linearly as age rose.

Alongside a J-beta primer mix, a sample-barcoded 5' primer served in a second PCR lasting roughly 6 to 12 cycles. Each of the cDNA molecules was tagged by a template-switch adaptor with 12 random nucleotides. One entry per CDR3 protein results from TCRdb running MiXCR on the 5' RACE reads. The table has about 1 million distinct CDR3 sequences, 35% to 55% seen once. Every sample gave at least 5 micrograms of total RNA when it was extracted. The sample consisted of blood. This clonotype originated in a woman aged 60-75 years in good health.

CDR3 loop: CSATRGLAGEFSYEQYF. CDR3 DNA: TGCAGTGCCACCCGTGGACTAGCGGGAGAATTCTCCTACGAGCAGTACTTC. The chain uses TRBV20-1 and TRBJ2-7, with TRBD2 matching over 13 bases. CDR1 is DFQATT and CDR2 is SNEGSKA in the germline V gene (reference sequence). V lost 6 bases, J lost 0 bases, and 11 bases stayed unmatched. The length of the CDR3 is 17 residues.